This T cell receptor (beta chain) was documented in a study of T cell changes during pregnancy in multiple sclerosis. The data were produced by immunoSEQ multiplex PCR, yet TCRdb's version contains in-frame clones alone and is incomplete. The table has roughly 25,000 clones, roughly 89% seen once; the top ten hold 15% to 20%. V gave up 6 bases and J gave up 7 bases; unmatched junction bases: 10. Germline CDR1 is SEHNR and CDR2 is FQNEAQ (reference sequence). This CDR3 comprises 15 residues. V usage is TRBV7-9 and J usage is TRBJ2-1, with TRBD2 matching over 9 bases. Sequencing used CD8+ T cells from peripheral blood mononuclear cells, obtained in the second trimester of pregnancy. This sequence was found in a female donor with multiple sclerosis, enrolled in a pregnancy study. The CDR3 nucleotides are TGTGCCAGCAGTTCGCGGGAGGGCCTGGGTAATGAGCAGTTCTTC. It yields the protein CASSSREGLGNEQFF. The full variable domain, rest sourced from reference TRBV7-9 and TRBJ2-1, is DTGVSQNPRHKITKRGQNVTFRCDPISEHNRLYWYRQTLGQGPEFLTYFQNEAQLEKSRLLSDRFSAERPKGSFSTLEIQRTEQGDSAMYLCASSSREGLGNEQFFGPGTRLTVL.